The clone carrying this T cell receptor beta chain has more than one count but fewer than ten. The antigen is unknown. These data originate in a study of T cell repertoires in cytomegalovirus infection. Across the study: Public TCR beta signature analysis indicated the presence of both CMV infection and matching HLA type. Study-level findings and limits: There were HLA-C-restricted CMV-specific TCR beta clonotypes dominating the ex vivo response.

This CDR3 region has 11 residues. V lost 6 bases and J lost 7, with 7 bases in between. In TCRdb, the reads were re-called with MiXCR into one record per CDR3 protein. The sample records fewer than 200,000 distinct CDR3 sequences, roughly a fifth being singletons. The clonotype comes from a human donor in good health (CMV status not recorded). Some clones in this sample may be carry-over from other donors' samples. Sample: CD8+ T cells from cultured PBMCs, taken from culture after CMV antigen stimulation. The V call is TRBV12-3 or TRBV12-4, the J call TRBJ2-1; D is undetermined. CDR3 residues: CASSHPNEQFF. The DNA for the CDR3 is TGTGCCAGCAGCCACCCTAATGAGCAGTTCTTC.